Reported below is one T cell receptor (beta chain). Its matching antigen is unknown. This CDR3 has 15 residues. V was clipped by 0 bases and J by 2 bases, with 14 bases between them. Germline assignment: CDR1 SQVTM and CDR2 ANQGSEA. DNA at approximately 200 ng, 30,000 or so T cell genomes, went into sorted-subset replicate PCRs. Assay: immunoSEQ multiplex PCR; the TCRdb copy retains only in-frame clones and omits some. The sample has 1.5 million to 2.5 million clones, approximately 95% seen once. These data come from a study of shared clonotypes between healthy human individuals. Study-wide points: Naive CD4 clonotypes were shared across a few donors at 5% to 6%.

The naive CD8 population came from CD45RO-negative cells selected for CCR7, without terminally differentiated effector memory CD45RA+ cells. J is TRBJ2-7 and V is TRBV29-1; possibly TRBD1 or TRBD2 for D (5 bases each). The sample was naive CD8+ T cells sorted from blood. The source of this sequence is a man younger than 30 in good health. Written as DNA, the CDR3 is TGCAGCGTTGAAGATAGAGGGGAACAACCCTACGAGCAGTACTTC. This sequence encodes CSVEDRGEQPYEQYF.